The present TCR beta chain was sequenced within a study of CD8 T cells in ankylosing spondylitis. Study results and caveats: Clones linked with disease were CD8+ and fairly uncommon in the peripheral blood.

The CDR3 runs 16 residues. The germline V gene has CDR1 SGHVS and CDR2 FQNEAQ. Trimming took 0 bases from V and 3 from J, leaving 14 bases between them. Scientists made TCR beta libraries using quantitative 5'-RACE with molecular barcodes. Via MiXCR, TCRdb re-called the 5' RACE reads, giving one row per CDR3 protein. This sample has some 130,000 distinct CDR3 sequences, with 6% to 8% found just once. This clonotype was detected many times. Its antigen is as yet unknown. This sequence originates from a female donor with ankylosing spondylitis or in good health (not recorded which). This sequence joins TRBV7-8 and TRBJ1-1, with D possibly being TRBD1 (5 bases). The sample comprised blood, either unsorted or a sorted T cell fraction (not recorded which). The CDR3, as DNA: TGTGCCAGCAGCTTAGCGACTGGCGGGGCCGACACTGAAGCTTTCTTT. Its translation is CASSLATGGADTEAFF.